These 22 T cell receptor beta chains were sequenced from one sample in a study of shared clonotypes between healthy human individuals. Sequencing was performed with immunoSEQ multiplex PCR; in TCRdb, only in-frame clones are kept and a portion is missing. The repertoire consists of about 2.3 million clones, with roughly 90% occurring once and the leading ten covering more than 0.35%. Sequencing was carried out using naive CD4+ T cells from PBMCs. The subset denotes: CD45RA+ positively selected. The source is a young man in good health. Some clones in this sample may be carry-over from other donors' samples.

The chain has TRBV5-1 and TRBJ2-5, with D unresolved. Looked up from germline, CDR1 is SGHRS and CDR2 is YFSETQ. The CDR3 totals 13 residues. Trimming left V 1 base short and J 4 bases short, with 8 bases between. CDR3 sequence: CASSLIAGETQYF. The CDR3 nucleotides read TGCGCCAGCAGCTTGATCGCAGGAGAGACCCAGTACTTC.

This clone was counted once. The gene calls are TRBV28 and TRBJ1-2; D not certain. CDR1 is MDHEN, CDR2 SYDVKM, per germline. Trimming removed 3 bases at V and 4 bases at J, with 6 bases between. The CDR3 extends over 12 amino acids. This CDR3 is CASSFERYGYTF. The CDR3 nucleotides are TGTGCCAGCAGTTTCGAGCGCTATGGCTACACCTTC.

The chain employs TRBV4-1 and TRBJ2-3, with a possible D match to TRBD2 (5 bases). V dropped 4 bases and J dropped 1 base, with 9 bases sitting between them. Germline V gene data show CDR1 as MGHRA and CDR2 as YSYEKL. CDR3 size: 14 residues. Written as DNA, the CDR3 is TGCGCCAGCAGCCGACGGGAAGGCACAGATACGCAGTATTTT. This sequence encodes CASSRREGTDTQYF.

The CDR3 nucleotides read TGTGCCAGCACCCTAGCGGGGGACTCCTACGAGCAGTACTTC. It translates to CASTLAGDSYEQYF. The gene calls are TRBV6-5 and TRBJ2-7, with TRBD2 matching over 10 bases. Germline lookup yields CDR1 MNHEY and CDR2 SVGAGI. Germline trimming cut 7 bases from V and 0 bases from J; bases unmatched to any gene: 3. The CDR3 is 14 amino acids.

The V call is TRBV5-1, the J call TRBJ2-7, with TRBD2 identical over 7 bases. The CDR3 runs to 15 residues. Germline CDR1 is SGHRS and CDR2 is YFSETQ. Germline trimming cut 4 bases from V and 5 bases from J; bases unmatched to any gene: 12. The CDR3 nucleotides are TGCGCCAGCAGCCCCGGACTAGGGAGACGCCACGAGCAGTACTTC. This gives the protein CASSPGLGRRHEQYF.

The chain recombines TRBV28 with TRBJ1-3; no reliable D call. This CDR3 has 15 amino acids. Germline values: CDR1 MDHEN, CDR2 SYDVKM. Trimming cost V 5 bases and J 6 bases, with 17 bases left between them. Written as DNA, the CDR3 is TGTGCCAGCAGTGAAACCGGGTCAGATACAAACACCATATATTTT. This sequence encodes CASSETGSDTNTIYF.

This clone was found once. The same CDR3 arises from other DNA sequences in this sample as well. The rearrangement joins TRBV5-1 to TRBJ2-5; D call uncertain. The CDR3 is 13 residues long. The V gene lost 0 bases and the J gene lost 4 bases, with 7 bases spanning the gap. CDR1 is SGHRS, CDR2 YFSETQ, per germline. In nucleotides, the CDR3 is TGCGCCAGCAGCTTGGTCGGGCTAGAGACCCAGTACTTC. Translating it yields CASSLVGLETQYF. The full variable domain, its missing parts supplied by reference TRBV5-1 and TRBJ2-5, is KAGVTQTPRYLIKTRGQQVTLSCSPISGHRSVSWYQQTPGQGLQFLFEYFSETQRNKGNFPGRFSGRQFSNSRSEMNVSTLELGDSALYLCASSLVGLETQYFGPGTRLLVL.

The chain has TRBV28 and TRBJ1-4; 7 bases are a match to TRBD1. Germline V CDR1 and CDR2: MDHEN, SYDVKM. This CDR3 region has 15 residues. Trimming removed 6 bases from V and 11 bases from J; junction bases left unmatched: 15. The DNA of the CDR3 is TGTGCCAGCAGCCCCGGAGGGGGCTCAATGCGGAAACTGTTTTTT. As protein: CASSPGGGSMRKLFF.

The chain has TRBV6-6 and TRBJ1-1; D remains unclear. Looked up from germline, CDR1 is MNHNY and CDR2 is SVGAGI (reference sequence). The CDR3 totals 14 residues. Trimming left V 6 bases short and J 1 base short, with 12 bases between. The CDR3 coding sequence is TGTGCCAGCAGGCTCAATGTTGGGAACACTGAAGCTTTCTTT. Its translation: CASRLNVGNTEAFF.

The genes are TRBV19 and TRBJ1-5; D might be TRBD1 (5 bases). The V end was cut by 3 bases, the J end by 7 bases, with 13 bases between. There are 14 residues in the CDR3. Germline values: CDR1 LNHDA, CDR2 SQIVND (reference sequence). The CDR3 nucleotides are TGTGCCAGTAGTATCCAGGCGGGGCCGCAGCCCCAGCATTTT. It translates to CASSIQAGPQPQHF.

This chain uses TRBV18 with TRBJ2-1, with 7 nucleotides matching TRBD1. V was pared by 2 bases and J by 10 bases, with 2 bases of the junction left unmatched. The CDR3 has 12 residues. In germline, CDR1 is KGHSH, CDR2 LQKENI. Here the CDR3 reads CASSPGTAEQFF. The CDR3 nucleotides read TGTGCCAGCTCACCAGGGACAGCCGAGCAGTTCTTC. The full variable domain, rest sourced from reference TRBV18 and TRBJ2-1, is NAGVMQNPRHLVRRRGQEARLRCSPMKGHSHVYWYRQLPEEGLKFMVYLQKENIIDESGMPKERFSAEFPKEGPSILRIQQVVRGDSAAYFCASSPGTAEQFFGPGTRLTVL.

In this sample, this clone turned up once. The identical CDR3 is also encoded by other nucleotide sequences in the sample. The rearrangement joins TRBV7-2 to TRBJ2-6, with D unclear. The V gene lost 1 base and the J gene lost 0 bases, with 4 bases spanning the gap. Germline lookup yields CDR1 SGHTA and CDR2 FQGNSA. The CDR3 sequence is 15 residues long. The CDR3 bases are TGTGCCAGCAGCTTAGTGTCCTCTGGGGCCAACGTCCTGACTTTC. Protein product: CASSLVSSGANVLTF.

The chain recombines TRBV5-4 with TRBJ1-1; D possibly corresponds to TRBD1 (5 bases). The germline V gene has CDR1 SGHNT and CDR2 YYREEE (reference sequence). CDR3 length equals 14 residues. Trimming removed 4 bases at V and 5 bases at J, with 15 bases between. CDR3 loop: CASSPGLWNTEAFF. In DNA, the CDR3 is TGTGCCAGCAGCCCGGGACTCTGGAATACTGAAGCTTTCTTT. The variable domain in full, completed from reference TRBV5-4 and TRBJ1-1, reads ETGVTQSPTHLIKTRGQQVTLRCSSQSGHNTVSWYQQALGQGPQFIFQYYREEENGRGNFPPRFSGLQFPNYSSELNVNALELDDSALYLCASSPGLWNTEAFFGQGTRLTVV.

The chain has TRBV5-1 and TRBJ1-3, with D unclear. Germline V CDR1 and CDR2: SGHRS, YFSETQ. The CDR3 spans 16 residues. V lost 0 bases and J lost 2, with 12 bases in between. CDR3 nucleotide sequence: TGCGCCAGCAGCTTGGATCCGGTATTAGCTGGAAACACCATATATTTT. Translating gives CASSLDPVLAGNTIYF.

CDR3 DNA: TGCAGCGCCTCGGACAACTCTGGGGCCAACGTCCTGACTTTC. Protein sequence: CSASDNSGANVLTF. The V gene is TRBV29-1, the J gene TRBJ2-6, with a possible D match to TRBD1 (5 bases). V was trimmed by 7 bases and J by 0 bases, leaving 10 bases between them. Germline V gene data show CDR1 as SQVTM and CDR2 as ANQGSEA. The CDR3 has 14 residues.

The J gene is TRBJ1-2, the V gene TRBV4-1, with a possible D match to TRBD1 (6 bases). CDR1 is MGHRA, CDR2 YSYEKL, per germline. V lost 0 bases to trimming and J lost 7 bases, with 18 bases between them. The CDR3 spans 16 residues. The CDR3 sequence: CASSQDLNRALSGYTF. The CDR3 DNA sequence: TGCGCCAGCAGCCAAGATCTGAACAGGGCATTGTCTGGCTACACCTTC.

The chain has TRBV4-2 and TRBJ2-5; 8 nucleotides line up with TRBD1. The J segment lost 3 bases and the V segment lost 9 bases, leaving 3 bases of the junction unmatched. Germline CDR1 reads LGHNA; CDR2 reads YNFKEQ. This CDR3 is 12 amino acids long. CDR3 sequence: CARTTGEETQYF. The DNA for the CDR3 is TGTGCCAGGACGACAGGGGAAGAGACCCAGTACTTC.

The CDR3 loop reads CASRRTSGSDEQFF. As DNA, the CDR3 is TGTGCCAGCAGAAGGACTAGCGGGAGCGATGAGCAGTTCTTC. The chain joins TRBV7-2 to TRBJ2-1; 13 nucleotides align to TRBD2. CDR1 is SGHTA and CDR2 is FQGNSA in the germline V gene. The CDR3 contains 14 residues. The V and J ends lost 6 bases and 8 bases, in that order; junction bases with no gene match: 4.

Notes on this clone: Different DNA sequences within this sample yield the same CDR3. This chain uses TRBV27 with TRBJ2-2; D call uncertain. Deletions cut 6 bases from V and 1 base from J, with 3 bases between. The CDR3 spans 12 residues. CDR1 and CDR2 (germline): MNHEY, SMNVEV (reference sequence). The chain's CDR3 is CASRRNTGELFF. In DNA, the CDR3 is TGTGCCAGCAGAAGGAACACCGGGGAGCTGTTTTTT.

The J gene is TRBJ1-2, the V gene TRBV15; the match to TRBD1 covers 11 bases. The CDR3 extends over 16 amino acids. Germline CDR1 reads LNHNV; CDR2 reads YYDKDF (reference sequence). V trimming: 0 bases; J trimming: 8 bases; junction bases outside the gene matches: 8. CDR3 DNA: TGTGCCACCAGCAGAGAACCGGACAGGGGGCTTAAGGGCTACACCTTC. Protein sequence: CATSREPDRGLKGYTF.

The rearrangement links TRBV6-5 to TRBJ2-7; TRBD2 is a possible D gene (5 bases). V gave up 6 bases and J gave up 3 bases, with 12 bases separating them. CDR1 MNHEY and CDR2 SVGAGI come from the germline V gene. This CDR3 comprises 13 residues. The CDR3 region has the DNA TGTGCCAGCAGGAACGCGGGCGACTACGAGCAGTACTTC. Translating it yields CASRNAGDYEQYF.

The chain joins TRBV4-1 to TRBJ2-6, with no clear D. This CDR3 spans 15 amino acids. The ends were cut back, 1 base at V and 0 bases at J, with 4 bases in the middle. The germline CDR1 and CDR2 sequences are MGHRA and YSYEKL. The CDR3 DNA follows: TGCGCCAGCAGCCAAGTCTTCTCTGGGGCCAACGTCCTGACTTTC. It translates to CASSQVFSGANVLTF.